The 7 T cell receptor beta chains given below trace back to one sample, sequenced in a study of human T cells and chemical hapten exposure. TCRdb independently ran MiXCR on the RACE reads; one entry per CDR3 protein. Among tens of thousands of distinct CDR3 sequences listed, 9.6% were seen once. Time point given: pre-sensitization, week 0. Sample treatment: therapeutic diphenylcyclopropenone sensitization with weekly scalp DPC. The sample in question was whole blood, obtained in connection with sensitization to the hapten diphenylcyclopropenone (DPC). Every receptor here comes from a woman between 40 and 50 years old with alopecia areata. Some clones in this sample may be carry-over from other donors' samples.

This clonotype was seen a few times. The rearrangement uses TRBV3-1 and TRBJ2-3; maybe TRBD2 (7 bases). This CDR3 has 15 residues. Germline values: CDR1 LGHDT, CDR2 YNNKEL (reference sequence). V lost 0 bases and J lost 2, with 9 bases in between. The CDR3 DNA reads TGTGCCAGCAGCCAAGACGGGGGGCACACAGATACGCAGTATTTT. Amino acids: CASSQDGGHTDTQYF.

This clonotype was seen more than once but under ten times. The rearrangement links TRBV9 to TRBJ2-3, with 9 bases identical to TRBD1. V lost 2 bases to trimming and J lost 4 bases; unmatched junction nucleotides: 8. Germline-derived CDR1 and CDR2 are SGDLS and YYNGEE. The CDR3 is made up of 16 amino acids. CDR3 residues: CASSVRTGAGADTQYF. CDR3 in DNA: TGTGCCAGCAGCGTCCGGACAGGGGCGGGGGCAGATACGCAGTATTTT.

This clonotype showed up many times. The chain employs TRBV7-6 and TRBJ1-6; the D gene is possibly TRBD1 (6 bases). Germline loops: CDR1 SGHVS, CDR2 FNYEAQ. Trimming left V 3 bases short and J 6 bases short, with 12 bases between. The CDR3 is 15 residues long. The CDR3 region has the DNA TGTGCCAGCAGCTTCGCCACAGGGCGTAATTCACCCCTCCACTTT. Translated, it gives CASSFATGRNSPLHF.

This clonotype was counted ten times or more. J is TRBJ2-1 and V is TRBV11-2; tentative D call: TRBD2 (6 bases). Per germline, CDR1 SGHAT and CDR2 FQNNGV. CDR3 length equals 14 residues. The V and J ends lost 3 bases and 8 bases respectively, with 14 bases between them. CDR3 region: CASSFGGAVYEQFF. Written as DNA, the CDR3 is TGTGCCAGCAGCTTCGGCGGGGCGGTCTATGAGCAGTTCTTC.

This clonotype occurred a few times. This chain uses TRBV29-1 with TRBJ1-1, with unresolved D. The CDR3 is made up of 12 amino acids. Germline assignment: CDR1 SQVTM and CDR2 ANQGSEA. V was clipped by 2 bases and J by 4 bases, with 8 bases between them. CDR3 residues: CSVEWPSTEAFF. The CDR3 DNA is TGCAGCGTTGAATGGCCGTCCACTGAAGCTTTCTTT. Full variable domain (outside the CDR3, taken from reference TRBV29-1 and TRBJ1-1): SAVISQKPSRDICQRGTSLTIQCQVDSQVTMMFWYRQQPGQSLTLIATANQGSEATYESGFVIDKFPISRPNLTFSTLTVSNMSPEDSSIYLCSVEWPSTEAFFGQGTRLTVV.

This clonotype was counted at least ten times. V gene TRBV20-1 combines with J gene TRBJ1-4; 7 bases agree with TRBD1. Germline CDR1 reads DFQATT; CDR2 reads SNEGSKA (reference sequence). V trimming: 0 bases; J trimming: 3 bases; junction bases outside the gene matches: 7. CDR3 length equals 16 residues. The CDR3 coding sequence is TGCAGTGCTAGAGACCCCTGGACAGGCCCTAATGAAAAACTGTTTTTT. This gives the protein CSARDPWTGPNEKLFF.

This clonotype was detected many times. The chain links TRBV3-1 to TRBJ1-6, with D possibly matching TRBD1 (6 bases). Germline assignment: CDR1 LGHDT and CDR2 YNNKEL (reference sequence). The CDR3 loop spans 15 amino acids. Between the trimmed V and J ends, which lost 4 bases and 6 bases, there was a span of 13 bases. The CDR3: CASSPSGQRNSPLHF. The CDR3, as DNA: TGTGCCAGCAGCCCTTCCGGACAGCGTAATTCACCCCTCCACTTT. Supplemented by reference TRBV3-1 and TRBJ1-6, the full variable domain reads DTAVSQTPKYLVTQMGNDKSIKCEQNLGHDTMYWYKQDSKKFLKIMFSYNNKELIINETVPNRFSPKSPDKAHLNLHINSLELGDSAVYFCASSPSGQRNSPLHFGNGTRLTVT.